The T cell receptor (beta chain) under discussion was sequenced for a study of human T cells and chemical hapten exposure. The time point is: pre-sensitization, week 0. Stated treatment: therapeutic diphenylcyclopropenone sensitization with weekly scalp DPC. CDR1 and CDR2 from the germline V gene are SNHLY and FYNNEI. Trimming took 6 bases from V and 4 from J, leaving 10 bases between them. The CDR3 is 13 residues long. TCRdb recomputed calls from the RACE reads with MiXCR, one row per CDR3 protein. The table lists about 180,000 distinct CDR3 sequences, almost 30% of them singletons. This rearrangement joins TRBV2 to TRBJ1-3; D unresolved. This TCR was sampled from a woman aged 30 to 39 with alopecia areata. Some clones in this sample may be carry-over from other donors' samples. The sample here was whole blood, taken in connection with sensitization to the hapten diphenylcyclopropenone (DPC). This CDR3 reads CASSTASGNTIYF. The CDR3 coding sequence is TGTGCCAGCAGCACAGCTTCCGGAAACACCATATATTTT.